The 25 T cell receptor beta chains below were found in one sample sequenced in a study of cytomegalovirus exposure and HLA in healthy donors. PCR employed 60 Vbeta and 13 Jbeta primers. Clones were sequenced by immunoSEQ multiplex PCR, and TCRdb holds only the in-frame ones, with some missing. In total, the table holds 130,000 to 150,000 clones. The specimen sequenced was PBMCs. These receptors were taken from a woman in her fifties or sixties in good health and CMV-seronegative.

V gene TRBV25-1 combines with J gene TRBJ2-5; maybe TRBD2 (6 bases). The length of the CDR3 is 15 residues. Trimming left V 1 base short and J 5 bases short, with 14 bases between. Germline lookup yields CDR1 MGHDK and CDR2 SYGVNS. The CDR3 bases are TGTGCCAGCAGTGAATTGGGCGGGACCCTGGAGACCCAGTACTTC. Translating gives CASSELGGTLETQYF.

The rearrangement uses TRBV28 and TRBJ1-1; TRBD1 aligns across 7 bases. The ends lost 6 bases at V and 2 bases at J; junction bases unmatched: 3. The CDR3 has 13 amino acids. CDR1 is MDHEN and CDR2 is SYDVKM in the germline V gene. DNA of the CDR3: TGTGCCAGCAGCCGACAGGGAAACACTGAAGCTTTCTTT. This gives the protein CASSRQGNTEAFF.

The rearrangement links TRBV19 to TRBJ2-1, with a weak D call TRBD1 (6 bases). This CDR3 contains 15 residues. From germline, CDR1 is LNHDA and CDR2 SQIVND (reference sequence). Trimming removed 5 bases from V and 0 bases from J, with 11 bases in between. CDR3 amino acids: CASSWDTSSYNEQFF. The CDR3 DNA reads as TGTGCCAGTAGTTGGGACACCAGCTCCTACAATGAGCAGTTCTTC.

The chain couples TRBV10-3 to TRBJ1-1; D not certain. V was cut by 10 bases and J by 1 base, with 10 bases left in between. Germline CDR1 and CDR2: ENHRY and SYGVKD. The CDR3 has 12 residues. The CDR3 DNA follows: TGTGCCACAAACTTTGGGAACACTGAAGCTTTCTTT. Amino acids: CATNFGNTEAFF.

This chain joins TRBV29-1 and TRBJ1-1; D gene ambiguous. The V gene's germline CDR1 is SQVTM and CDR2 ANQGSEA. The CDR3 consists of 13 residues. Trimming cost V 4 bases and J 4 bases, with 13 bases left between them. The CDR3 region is CSVGREVGTEAFF. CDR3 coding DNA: TGCAGCGTTGGGAGGGAAGTTGGCACTGAAGCTTTCTTT.

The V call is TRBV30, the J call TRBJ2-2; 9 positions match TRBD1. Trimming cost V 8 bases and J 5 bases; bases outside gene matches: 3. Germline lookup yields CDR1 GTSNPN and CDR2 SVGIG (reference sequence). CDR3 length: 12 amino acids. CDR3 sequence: CARDRGTGELFF. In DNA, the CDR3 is TGTGCCAGAGACAGGGGGACCGGGGAGCTGTTTTTT.

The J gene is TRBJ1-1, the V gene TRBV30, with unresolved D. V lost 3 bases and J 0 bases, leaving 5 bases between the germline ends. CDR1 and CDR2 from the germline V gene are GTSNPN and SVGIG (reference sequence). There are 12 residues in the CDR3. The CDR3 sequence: CAWSRMNTEAFF. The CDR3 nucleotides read TGTGCCTGGAGCAGGATGAACACTGAAGCTTTCTTT. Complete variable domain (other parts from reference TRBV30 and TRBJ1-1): SQTIHQWPATLVQPVGSPLSLECTVEGTSNPNLYWYRQAAGRGLQLLFYSVGIGQISSEVPQNLSASRPQDRQFILSSKKLLLSDSGFYLCAWSRMNTEAFFGQGTRLTVV.

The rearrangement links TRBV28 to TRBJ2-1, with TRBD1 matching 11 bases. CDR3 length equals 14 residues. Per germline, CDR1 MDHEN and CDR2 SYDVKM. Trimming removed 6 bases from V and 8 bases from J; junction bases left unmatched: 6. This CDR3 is CASSLGQGVDEQFF. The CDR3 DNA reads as TGTGCCAGCAGCCTGGGACAGGGGGTCGATGAGCAGTTCTTC. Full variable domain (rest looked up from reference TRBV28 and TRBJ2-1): DVKVTQSSRYLVKRTGEKVFLECVQDMDHENMFWYRQDPGLGLRLIYFSYDVKMKEKGDIPEGYSVSREKKERFSLILESASTNQTSMYLCASSLGQGVDEQFFGPGTRLTVL.

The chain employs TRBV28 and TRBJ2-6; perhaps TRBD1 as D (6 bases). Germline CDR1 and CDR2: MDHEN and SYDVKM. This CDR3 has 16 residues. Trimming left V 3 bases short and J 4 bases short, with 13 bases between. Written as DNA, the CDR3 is TGTGCCAGCAGTTTTAGGGGGACGGGAGGGGCCAACGTCCTGACTTTC. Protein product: CASSFRGTGGANVLTF. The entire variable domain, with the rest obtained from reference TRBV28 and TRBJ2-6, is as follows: DVKVTQSSRYLVKRTGEKVFLECVQDMDHENMFWYRQDPGLGLRLIYFSYDVKMKEKGDIPEGYSVSREKKERFSLILESASTNQTSMYLCASSFRGTGGANVLTFGAGSRLTVL.

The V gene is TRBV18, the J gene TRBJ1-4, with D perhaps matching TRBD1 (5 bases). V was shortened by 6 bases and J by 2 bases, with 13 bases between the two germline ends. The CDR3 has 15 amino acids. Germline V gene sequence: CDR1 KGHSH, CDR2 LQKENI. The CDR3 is CASSPSAGTNEKLFF. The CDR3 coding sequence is TGTGCCAGCTCCCCGTCGGCAGGGACTAATGAAAAACTGTTTTTT.

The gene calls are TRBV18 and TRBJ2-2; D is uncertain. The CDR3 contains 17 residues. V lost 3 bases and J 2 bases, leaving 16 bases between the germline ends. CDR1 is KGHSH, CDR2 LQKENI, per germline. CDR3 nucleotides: TGTGCCAGCTCACCTTCGTTTTGGAGCTCCAACACCGGGGAGCTGTTTTTT. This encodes CASSPSFWSSNTGELFF. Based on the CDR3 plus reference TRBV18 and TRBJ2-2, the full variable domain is NAGVMQNPRHLVRRRGQEARLRCSPMKGHSHVYWYRQLPEEGLKFMVYLQKENIIDESGMPKERFSAEFPKEGPSILRIQQVVRGDSAAYFCASSPSFWSSNTGELFFGEGSRLTVL.

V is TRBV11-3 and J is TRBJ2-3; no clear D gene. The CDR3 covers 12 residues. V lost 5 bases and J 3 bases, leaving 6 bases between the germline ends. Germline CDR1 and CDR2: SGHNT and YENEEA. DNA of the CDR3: TGTGCCAGCAGCCAACAGACAGATACGCAGTATTTT. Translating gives CASSQQTDTQYF.

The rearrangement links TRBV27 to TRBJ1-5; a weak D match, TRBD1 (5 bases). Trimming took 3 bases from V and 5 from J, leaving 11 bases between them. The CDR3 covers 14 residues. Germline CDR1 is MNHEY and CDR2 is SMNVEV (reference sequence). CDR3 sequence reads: CASSFRAGHQPQHF. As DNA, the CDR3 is TGTGCCAGCAGTTTTCGGGCAGGGCATCAGCCCCAGCATTTT.

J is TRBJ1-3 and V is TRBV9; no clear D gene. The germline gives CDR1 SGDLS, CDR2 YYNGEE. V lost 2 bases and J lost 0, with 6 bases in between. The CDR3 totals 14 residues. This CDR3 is CASSVSSSGNTIYF. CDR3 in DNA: TGTGCCAGCAGCGTTTCTTCCTCTGGAAACACCATATATTTT.

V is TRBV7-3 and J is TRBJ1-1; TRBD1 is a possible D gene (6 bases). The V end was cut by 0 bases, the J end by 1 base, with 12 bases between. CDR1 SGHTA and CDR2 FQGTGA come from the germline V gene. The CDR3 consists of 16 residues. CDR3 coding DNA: TGTGCCAGCAGCTTAACATCTGGGGGCGAGAACACTGAAGCTTTCTTT. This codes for CASSLTSGGENTEAFF.

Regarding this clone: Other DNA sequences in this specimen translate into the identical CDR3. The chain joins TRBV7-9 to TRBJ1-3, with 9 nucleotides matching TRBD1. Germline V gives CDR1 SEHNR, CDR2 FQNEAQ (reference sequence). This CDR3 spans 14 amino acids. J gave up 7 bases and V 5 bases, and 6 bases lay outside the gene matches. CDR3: CASSPGQGFNTIYF. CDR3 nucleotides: TGTGCCAGCAGCCCGGGACAGGGCTTTAACACCATATATTTT.

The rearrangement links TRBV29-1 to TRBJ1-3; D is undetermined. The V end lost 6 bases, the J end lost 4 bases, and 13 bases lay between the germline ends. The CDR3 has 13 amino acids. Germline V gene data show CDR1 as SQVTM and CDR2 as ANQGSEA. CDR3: CSVSEGGGNTIYF. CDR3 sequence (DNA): TGCAGCGTATCGGAGGGAGGAGGAAACACCATATATTTT.

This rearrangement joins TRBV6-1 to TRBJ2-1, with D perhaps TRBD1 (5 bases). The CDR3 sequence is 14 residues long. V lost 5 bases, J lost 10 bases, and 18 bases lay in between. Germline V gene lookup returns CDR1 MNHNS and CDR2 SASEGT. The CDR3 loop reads CASSRGPPIWEQFF. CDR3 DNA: TGTGCCAGCAGTAGGGGCCCGCCCATTTGGGAGCAGTTCTTC.

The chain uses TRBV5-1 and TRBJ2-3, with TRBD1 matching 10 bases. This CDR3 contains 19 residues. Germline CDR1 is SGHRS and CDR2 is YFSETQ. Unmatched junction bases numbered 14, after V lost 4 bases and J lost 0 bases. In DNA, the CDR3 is TGCGCCAGCAGCCTCGGTTTAGGGACAGGGGATTTCAGCACAGATACGCAGTATTTT. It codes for CASSLGLGTGDFSTDTQYF.

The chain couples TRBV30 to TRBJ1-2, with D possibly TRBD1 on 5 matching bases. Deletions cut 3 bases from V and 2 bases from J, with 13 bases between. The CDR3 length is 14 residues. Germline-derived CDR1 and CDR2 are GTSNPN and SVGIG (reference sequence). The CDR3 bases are TGTGCCTGGAGCGTCGGGGGGTGGAACTATGGCTACACCTTC. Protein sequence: CAWSVGGWNYGYTF.

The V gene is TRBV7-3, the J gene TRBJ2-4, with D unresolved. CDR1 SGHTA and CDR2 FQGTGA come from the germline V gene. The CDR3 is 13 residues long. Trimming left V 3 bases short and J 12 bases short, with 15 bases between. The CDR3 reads CASSLSRTDTQYF. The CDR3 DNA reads TGTGCCAGCAGCTTGAGCCGAACCGACACTCAGTACTTC.

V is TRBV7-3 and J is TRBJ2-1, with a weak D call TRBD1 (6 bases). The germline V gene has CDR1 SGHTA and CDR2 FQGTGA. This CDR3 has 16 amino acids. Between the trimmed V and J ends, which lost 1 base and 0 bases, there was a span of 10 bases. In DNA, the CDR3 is TGTGCCAGCAGCTTAAGGCAGGGGAACTCCTACAATGAGCAGTTCTTC. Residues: CASSLRQGNSYNEQFF.

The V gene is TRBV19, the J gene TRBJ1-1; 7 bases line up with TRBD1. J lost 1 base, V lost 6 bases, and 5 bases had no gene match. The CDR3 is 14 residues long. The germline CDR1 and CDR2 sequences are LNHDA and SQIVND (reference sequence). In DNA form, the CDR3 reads TGTGCCAGTAGGCACAGGGGAGGGAACACTGAAGCTTTCTTT. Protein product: CASRHRGGNTEAFF. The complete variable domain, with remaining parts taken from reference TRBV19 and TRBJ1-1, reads DGGITQSPKYLFRKEGQNVTLSCEQNLNHDAMYWYRQDPGQGLRLIYYSQIVNDFQKGDIAEGYSVSREKKESFPLTVTSAQKNPTAFYLCASRHRGGNTEAFFGQGTRLTVV.

DNA of the CDR3: TGCGCCAGCAGCCAACCCCTAGCGGGAGGAAGTGAGCAGTTCTTC. It specifies CASSQPLAGGSEQFF. V is TRBV4-3 and J is TRBJ2-1; 11 nucleotides align to TRBD2. The CDR3 is 15 residues long. After removal of 2 bases from V and 9 bases from J, the junction contained 6 bases not matched to a gene. From germline, CDR1 is LGHNA and CDR2 YSLEER.

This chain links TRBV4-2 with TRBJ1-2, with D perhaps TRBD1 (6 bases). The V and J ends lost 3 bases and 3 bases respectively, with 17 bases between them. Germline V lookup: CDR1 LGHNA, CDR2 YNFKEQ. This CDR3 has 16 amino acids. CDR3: CASSHPKGEQDYGYTF. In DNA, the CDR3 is TGTGCCAGCAGCCATCCGAAGGGGGAACAAGACTATGGCTACACCTTC.